This T cell receptor beta chain was observed in a study of CD8 T cells in ankylosing spondylitis. V dropped 3 bases and J dropped 3; count of bases not matched to a gene: 3. CDR3 length equals 14 residues. TCR beta libraries were made by quantitative 5'-RACE with molecular barcodes. TCRdb re-derived calls from the 5' RACE reads in MiXCR, one entry per CDR3 protein. The data show about 450,000 distinct CDR3 sequences, with about 25% seen just once and roughly 0.8% held by the top ten. The study, taken as a whole, reports: Characteristic, it appeared, of ankylosing spondylitis blood was a TCR beta motif of eight highly homologous variants. Clones tied to disease were said to be significantly enriched in matched ankylosing spondylitis synovial fluid.

On this clonotype itself: As yet, its antigen is unknown.

The sequenced sample consisted of blood, either unsorted or a sorted T cell fraction (not recorded which). The clonotype comes from a male donor with ankylosing spondylitis. This chain joins TRBV12-3 or TRBV12-4 and TRBJ2-3; 7 bases fit TRBD2. Written as DNA, the CDR3 is TGTGCCAGCAGTTTTACTAGCGCTACAGATACGCAGTATTTT. This codes for CASSFTSATDTQYF.